Only one count was recorded for the clone carrying this T cell receptor (beta chain). This may be a read error: a much more frequent sequence differs by one nucleotide. These data come from a study of identical twins. TCRdb reanalysed the 5' RACE reads using MiXCR and keeps one entry per CDR3 protein. The sample has 700,000 to 950,000 distinct CDR3 sequences, more than 9% seen once. The V gene end was trimmed by 4 bases and the J gene end by 3 bases; junction bases not matched to a gene: 3. The CDR3 spans 15 residues. Germline V gene sequence: CDR1 MNHEY, CDR2 SVGAGI. The sample was also reused in another study, on yellow fever vaccine responses in identical twins.

The V gene is TRBV6-5, the J gene TRBJ2-2; 9 positions match TRBD1. This TCR was sampled from a woman younger than 30 in good health. What was sequenced was PBMCs. CDR3 loop: CASSFGTGYTGELFF. CDR3 DNA sequence: TGTGCCAGCAGTTTCGGGACAGGGTACACCGGGGAGCTGTTTTTT.